The T cell receptor (beta chain) described here comes from a study of T cell repertoires in cytomegalovirus infection. Study overall: From public TCR beta signatures came an indication of both CMV infection and matching HLA type.

This clonotype showed up many times. No antigen is known for it. The V end was cut by 1 base, the J end by 0 bases, with 10 bases between. This CDR3 region has 16 residues. CDR1 is SGHTA, CDR2 FQGNSA, per germline. Points from the study as a whole: The study identified carriers of CMV plus the relevant HLA from cumulative public TCR beta family frequency. Dominating the ex vivo response were TCR beta clonotypes that were CMV-specific and HLA-C-restricted.

TCRdb re-derived calls from the reads in MiXCR, one entry per CDR3 protein. The data contain 100,000 to 150,000 distinct CDR3 sequences, 20% to 30% of them singletons. The receptor was derived from a human donor in good health (CMV status not recorded). Some clones in this sample may be carry-over from other donors' samples. The specimen was PBMCs, sequenced either directly or after in vitro stimulation (not recorded which). The chain joins TRBV7-2 to TRBJ1-3, with D hard to call. The CDR3 coding sequence is TGTGCCAGCAGCTTAGGGGCAGCGCTCTCTGGAAACACCATATATTTT. It codes for CASSLGAALSGNTIYF.